The entry below describes one TCR beta chain. Its antigen is unknown. Replicate sorted-subset PCRs were loaded with approximately 200 ng DNA, tens of thousands of T cell genomes. The table came from immunoSEQ multiplex PCR; TCRdb's copy has only in-frame clones and leaves some out. The table has some 2,500,000 clones, less than 95% seen once. CDR3 length: 18 amino acids. The germline gives CDR1 SGHRS, CDR2 YFSETQ. V shed 4 bases, J shed 4 bases, and the junction held 13 bases outside the gene matches. This entry belongs to a study of shared clonotypes between healthy human individuals. Across the whole study: The cohort comprised a couple of women and a few men. Their ages spanned 18 to 49 years. Three CD4 naive, three CD4 memory, two CD8 naive and one CD8 memory plate were used per donor. Study-wide results and caveats: Larger estimated richness was generally recorded for naive subsets relative to memory subsets.

The chain has TRBV5-1 and TRBJ2-1, with 11 nucleotides matching TRBD2. The specimen sequenced was naive CD4+ T cells from PBMCs. Subset in this sample: CD45RA+ positively selected. This TCR was recovered from a man younger than 35 in good health. Some clones in this sample may be carry-over from other donors' samples. CDR3 sequence reads: CASSAGTSGSLGYNEQFF. The CDR3 DNA reads as TGCGCCAGCAGCGCCGGGACTAGCGGAAGCCTGGGGTACAATGAGCAGTTCTTC.